Listed below are T cell receptor beta chains from one sample, sequenced in a study of cytomegalovirus exposure and HLA in healthy donors. Clones were sequenced by immunoSEQ multiplex PCR, and TCRdb holds only the in-frame ones, with some missing. The sample yields some 180,000 clones, roughly 8.7% seen once. Sequencing was performed on PBMCs. The source is a woman aged 25 to 39 in good health and CMV-seropositive. Each CDR3 is given with its conserved first and last residue. The order of the fields is clone size, V gene, D gene, J gene, CDR3 protein, CDR3 DNA. D genes are given only for firm matches. Only part of the rows carry a size: once, few, many, or a class if the clone is expanded.

>NA|TRBV7-9|NA|TRBJ1-2
CASSLGSVYGYTF
TGTGCCAGCAGCTTAGGTTCAGTCTATGGCTACACCTTC
>NA|TRBV7-9|TRBD2|TRBJ2-1
CASSFTTSGSNEQFF
TGTGCCAGCAGCTTCACCACTAGCGGGAGCAATGAGCAGTTCTTC
>NA|TRBV10-2|TRBD1|TRBJ2-2
CASTRRDRGSGTGELFF
TGCGCCAGCACCCGAAGGGACAGGGGATCTGGGACCGGGGAGCTGTTTTTT
>NA|TRBV18|NA|TRBJ2-1
CASSPRQASYNEQFF
TGTGCCAGCTCACCAAGACAGGCATCCTACAATGAGCAGTTCTTC
>NA|TRBV6-6|TRBD2|TRBJ2-7
CASSYGTTLLYEQYF
TGTGCCAGCAGTTACGGGACTACTCTACTCTACGAGCAGTACTTC
>NA|TRBV2|TRBD1|TRBJ2-7
CASSDRDRGSLEQYF
TGTGCCAGCAGTGACCGGGACAGGGGTTCCTTGGAGCAGTACTTC
>NA|TRBV5-1|TRBD1|TRBJ1-1
CASSLEGTGSAVAFF
TGCGCTAGCAGCTTGGAAGGGACAGGGTCCGCGGTAGCTTTCTTT
>NA|TRBV5-6|NA|TRBJ1-2
CASSLVSYGYTF
TGTGCCAGCAGCTTGGTATCTTATGGCTACACCTTC
>NA|TRBV30|NA|TRBJ2-5
CAWSVHSGDETQYF
TGTGCCTGGAGTGTACATTCAGGGGATGAGACCCAGTACTTC
>NA|TRBV2|TRBD2|TRBJ2-1
CASKELAGGPNEQFF
TGTGCCAGCAAGGAACTAGCGGGAGGGCCAAATGAGCAGTTCTTC
>NA|TRBV18|NA|TRBJ1-5
CASSPRGAEGQPQHF
TGTGCCAGCTCACCAAGGGGTGCAGAAGGGCAGCCCCAGCATTTT
>few|TRBV27|NA|TRBJ1-5
CASLEGGFQPQHF
TGTGCCAGCCTCGAGGGAGGGTTCCAGCCCCAGCATTTT
>NA|TRBV7-9|NA|TRBJ1-4
CASSLPHSMMEANEKLFF
TGTGCCAGCAGCTTACCCCACTCAATGATGGAGGCTAATGAAAAACTGTTTTTT
>NA|TRBV5-6|NA|TRBJ2-7
CASSLSRYEQYF
TGTGCCAGCAGCTTGTCGCGCTACGAGCAGTACTTC
>few|TRBV4-1|TRBD2|TRBJ2-5
CASSQDGLAGGGETQYF
TGCGCCAGCAGCCAAGATGGGCTAGCGGGAGGAGGAGAGACCCAGTACTTC
>NA|TRBV18|NA|TRBJ2-1
CASSQIVSDEQFF
TGTGCCAGCTCACAAATCGTTAGCGATGAGCAGTTCTTC
>few|TRBV28|NA|TRBJ1-1
CASSFRARGGTEAFF
TGTGCCAGCAGTTTCCGGGCCCGAGGAGGGACTGAAGCTTTCTTT
>few|TRBV29-1|TRBD1|TRBJ2-3
CSVGPRGSTDTQYF
TGCAGCGTTGGTCCCAGGGGGAGCACAGATACGCAGTATTTT
>few|TRBV5-1|NA|TRBJ2-5
CASSLGLTGGETQYF
TGCGCCAGCAGCTTGGGACTGACCGGGGGAGAGACCCAGTACTTC
>NA|TRBV30|NA|TRBJ1-2
CAHGTFYGYTF
TGTGCCCACGGGACTTTCTATGGCTACACCTTC
>few|TRBV6-6|NA|TRBJ2-7
CASSYGRPGEQYF
TGTGCCAGCAGTTACGGGAGGCCGGGGGAGCAGTACTTC
>NA|TRBV5-1|TRBD1|TRBJ1-2
CASSGDRDGYTF
TGCGCCAGCAGCGGGGACAGGGATGGCTACACCTTC
>NA|TRBV10-3|TRBD1|TRBJ1-5
CAISESGQGAAQPQHF
TGTGCCATCAGTGAGTCGGGACAGGGTGCCGCTCAGCCCCAGCATTTT
>NA|TRBV25-1|TRBD1|TRBJ2-1
CASSSDREEQFF
TGTGCCAGCAGCTCCGACAGGGAGGAGCAGTTCTTC
>few|TRBV7-9|TRBD2|TRBJ2-3
CASSQFPRTSGSPDTQYF
TGTGCCAGCAGCCAGTTCCCCCGAACTAGCGGGAGCCCAGATACGCAGTATTTT
>NA|TRBV30|TRBD2|TRBJ2-7
CAWSRSGVYEQYF
TGTGCCTGGAGTCGAAGCGGGGTATACGAGCAGTACTTC
>NA|TRBV30|NA|TRBJ2-2
CASSRGPGELFF
TGTGCCTCCTCGCGGGGGCCCGGGGAGCTGTTTTTT
>few|TRBV4-1|NA|TRBJ1-1
CASSPRGGLRTEAFF
TGCGCCAGCAGCCCAAGGGGGGGTTTACGCACTGAAGCTTTCTTT
>NA|TRBV25-1|NA|TRBJ1-3
CASSEGPGNTIYF
TGTGCCAGCAGTGAAGGGCCTGGAAACACCATATATTTT
>NA|TRBV13|NA|TRBJ1-4
CASSRGQSEKLFF
TGTGCCAGCAGCCGCGGACAGTCTGAAAAACTGTTTTTT
>few|TRBV19|NA|TRBJ1-2
CASSSLRGNYGYTF
TGTGCCAGTAGTTCCCTAAGGGGGAACTATGGCTACACCTTC
>NA|TRBV7-9|NA|TRBJ2-3
CASSPPGNTDTQYF
TGTGCCAGCAGCCCCCCCGGGAACACAGATACGCAGTATTTT
>NA|TRBV2|NA|TRBJ2-3
CASPGRSTDTQYF
TGTGCCAGTCCAGGGAGGAGCACAGATACGCAGTATTTT
>NA|TRBV11-2|TRBD1|TRBJ2-1
CASSPDRASYNEQFF
TGTGCCAGCAGCCCCGACAGGGCCTCCTACAATGAGCAGTTCTTC
>NA|TRBV6-1|NA|TRBJ1-5
CASTRDFFSPWPQHF
TGTGCCAGCACCAGGGACTTTTTTTCCCCATGGCCCCAGCATTTT
>NA|TRBV7-2|NA|TRBJ2-7
CASSLGRSPNNREQYF
TGTGCCAGCAGCTTAGGGAGGTCACCTAATAACCGCGAGCAGTACTTC
>NA|TRBV5-1|TRBD1|TRBJ1-2
CASSGGQGATNYGYTF
TGCGCCAGCAGCGGGGGACAGGGGGCTACCAACTATGGCTACACCTTC
>few|TRBV18|NA|TRBJ1-1
CASSPGGPNTEAFF
TGTGCCAGCTCACCGGGGGGGCCGAACACTGAAGCTTTCTTT
>few|TRBV19|TRBD2|TRBJ2-5
CASSPKRGETQYF
TGTGCCAGTAGTCCCAAGCGGGGGGAGACCCAGTACTTC
>many|TRBV28|TRBD1|TRBJ1-1
CASRYRGPKNTEAFF
TGTGCCAGCAGATACAGGGGACCCAAGAACACTGAAGCTTTCTTT
>few|TRBV7-2|NA|TRBJ2-1
CASSLERKAYNEQFF
TGTGCCAGCAGCTTAGAGCGGAAGGCCTACAATGAGCAGTTCTTC
>NA|TRBV2|NA|TRBJ2-2
CASKLGGPGELFF
TGTGCCAGCAAGCTGGGGGGGCCCGGGGAGCTGTTTTTT
>NA|TRBV2|TRBD2|TRBJ2-3
CAGRADTDTQYF
TGTGCCGGGAGGGCGGACACAGATACGCAGTATTTT
>few|TRBV5-4|TRBD1|TRBJ2-1
CASSRPGQGPHSYNEQFF
TGTGCCAGCAGCCGTCCGGGACAGGGCCCCCACTCCTACAATGAGCAGTTCTTC
>NA|TRBV7-9|TRBD1|TRBJ2-6
CASSWDRVISGANVLTF
TGTGCCAGCAGTTGGGACAGGGTTATTTCTGGGGCCAACGTCCTGACTTTC
>NA|TRBV9|NA|TRBJ2-1
CASSVDMRREPQADSYNEQFF
TGTGCCAGCAGCGTAGATATGAGACGGGAGCCTCAGGCGGACTCCTACAATGAGCAGTTCTTC
>NA|TRBV2|TRBD1|TRBJ1-2
CASRLGQGGYGYTF
TGTGCCAGCAGACTGGGACAGGGGGGATATGGCTACACCTTC
>NA|TRBV29-1|TRBD2|TRBJ2-7
CSAEAGVPYEQYF
TGCAGCGCCGAAGCGGGAGTGCCCTACGAGCAGTACTTC
>few|TRBV18|NA|TRBJ2-7
CASSPSLGQDEQYF
TGTGCCAGCTCACCATCTCTCGGACAAGACGAGCAGTACTTC
>NA|TRBV6-1|NA|TRBJ1-2
CASSGTVNSNGYTF
TGTGCCAGCAGTGGTACAGTGAACTCAAATGGCTACACCTTC
>NA|TRBV5-4|NA|TRBJ1-2
CASRLGQDGYTF
TGTGCCAGCAGATTGGGACAAGATGGCTACACCTTC
>few|TRBV7-9|NA|TRBJ2-5
CASSPLPPRGTQYF
TGTGCCAGCAGCCCTCTACCCCCACGGGGGACCCAGTACTTC
>few|TRBV7-2|TRBD1|TRBJ2-1
CASSSIPGQGADEQFF
TGTGCCAGCAGCTCCATCCCGGGACAGGGGGCAGATGAGCAGTTCTTC
>few|TRBV27|NA|TRBJ1-1
CAVRDLRKGTEAFF
TGTGCCGTCCGGGACTTGCGGAAGGGCACTGAAGCTTTCTTT
>NA|TRBV10-3|TRBD2|TRBJ2-5
CAISETDQGLAGGVQYF
TGTGCCATCAGTGAGACAGATCAGGGACTAGCGGGAGGTGTGCAGTACTTC
>NA|TRBV5-4|TRBD2|TRBJ2-7
CASSSGLAGVNYEQYF
TGTGCCAGCAGCTCGGGACTAGCGGGAGTAAACTACGAGCAGTACTTC